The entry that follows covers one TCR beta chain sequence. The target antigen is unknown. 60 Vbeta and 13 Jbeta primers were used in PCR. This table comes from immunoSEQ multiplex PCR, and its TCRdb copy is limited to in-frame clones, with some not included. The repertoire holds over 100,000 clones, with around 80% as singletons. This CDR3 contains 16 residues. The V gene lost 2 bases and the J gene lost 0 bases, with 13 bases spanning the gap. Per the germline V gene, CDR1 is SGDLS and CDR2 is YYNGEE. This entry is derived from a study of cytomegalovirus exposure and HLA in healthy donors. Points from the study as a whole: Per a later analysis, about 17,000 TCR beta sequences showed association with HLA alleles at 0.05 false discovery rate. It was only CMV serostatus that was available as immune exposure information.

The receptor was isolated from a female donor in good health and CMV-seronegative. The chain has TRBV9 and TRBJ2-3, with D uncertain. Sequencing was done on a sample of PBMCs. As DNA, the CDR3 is TGTGCCAGCAGCGTCTCCGGCGGCCCTAGCACAGATACGCAGTATTTT. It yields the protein CASSVSGGPSTDTQYF.